One and the same sample provided the 30 T cell receptor beta chains below, sequenced in a study of cytomegalovirus exposure and HLA in healthy donors listed by TCRdb under 2017. Preparation of the library involved the immunoSEQ multiplex PCR assay. The multiplex PCR relied on a mix of 60 forward primers for TCR Vbeta segments and 13 reverse primers for TCR Jbeta segments. Held by TCRdb, this immuneACCESS table contains in-frame sequences only and omits some clones. Under half of the omission traces to an unresolved V gene where checked; the cause of the rest is unknown. This sample holds fewer than 110,000 clones; roughly 82% were observed only once. Roughly 4.2% of the sample is taken by the ten largest. The sequenced sample consisted of PBMCs. The source of these receptors is a male donor in good health and CMV-seronegative.

There are a few counts of this clone. In the same sample, other DNA sequences code for this CDR3. The chain recombines TRBV4-1 with TRBJ1-1; 7 nucleotides align to TRBD1. V shed 1 base, J shed 4 bases, and the junction held 6 bases outside the gene matches. Germline CDR1 is MGHRA and CDR2 is YSYEKL. This CDR3 has 15 residues. The CDR3 DNA sequence: TGCGCCAGCAGCCAAGTGACGGGACAGATCACTGAAGCTTTCTTT. Residues: CASSQVTGQITEAFF.

The rearrangement joins TRBV27 to TRBJ2-1; TRBD1 aligns across 10 bases. This CDR3 comprises 18 residues. The germline gives CDR1 MNHEY, CDR2 SMNVEV (reference sequence). The V and J ends lost 4 bases and 3 bases, in that order; junction bases with no gene match: 12. The CDR3 protein is CASSWGTSDRGLYNEQFF. The CDR3 DNA sequence: TGTGCCAGCAGTTGGGGTACGTCCGACAGGGGGCTCTACAATGAGCAGTTCTTC.

This clone has just a few counts. V is TRBV6-5 and J is TRBJ2-1; the D gene is possibly TRBD2 (6 bases). The CDR3 sequence is 15 residues long. V shed 0 bases and J shed 2 bases, with 8 bases lying between them. Looked up from germline, CDR1 is MNHEY and CDR2 is SVGAGI. Written as DNA, the CDR3 is TGTGCCAGCAGTTACTCGGGGGGACCCTACAATGAGCAGTTCTTC. As protein: CASSYSGGPYNEQFF.

Remarks on this clone: One end of the junction does not line up with germline, which may come from a read error. This sample also contains other DNA sequences that code for the same CDR3. This rearrangement joins TRBV9 to TRBJ1-1; D unresolved. The CDR3 covers 12 residues. Germline V gene lookup returns CDR1 SGDLS and CDR2 YYNGEE. CDR3 residues: CASSVTDTEAFF. The CDR3 DNA is TGTGCCAGCAGCGTAACAGACACTGAGGCTTTCTTT.

This clone has only a few counts. One end of the junction varies from germline; a read error may be responsible. This chain joins TRBV5-1 and TRBJ1-1, with TRBD1 identical over 7 bases. In germline, CDR1 is SGHRS, CDR2 YFSETQ. This CDR3 is built from 14 residues. In DNA, the CDR3 is TGCGCCAGCAGCCGAAACAGGGGTGAGACTGAGGCTTTCTTT. Translated, it gives CASSRNRGETEAFF.

There are a few counts of this clone. This chain connects TRBV7-9 to TRBJ1-2; weak D call: TRBD1 (6 bases). The germline CDR1 and CDR2 sequences are SEHNR and FQNEAQ (reference sequence). The CDR3 runs 15 residues. Between the trimmed V and J ends, which lost 7 bases and 4 bases, there was a span of 19 bases. CDR3 nucleotides: TGTGCCAGCAAAGACCTGGGGGAAGGGGGCTATGGCTACACCTTC. Translated: CASKDLGEGGYGYTF.

The chain is built from TRBV27 and TRBJ2-3; maybe TRBD1 (5 bases). CDR1 and CDR2 from the germline V gene are MNHEY and SMNVEV (reference sequence). The germline V and J ends were trimmed by 2 bases and 0 bases, with 9 bases remaining between them. The CDR3 is 15 amino acids. CDR3 protein: CASSLQGSSTDTQYF. CDR3 bases: TGTGCCAGCAGTTTACAGGGATCTAGCACAGATACGCAGTATTTT.

The V gene is TRBV10-1, the J gene TRBJ2-3; TRBD2 agrees at 8 bases. The CDR3 is 14 residues long. V was pared by 6 bases and J by 3 bases, with 5 bases of the junction left unmatched. The germline CDR1 and CDR2 sequences are WNHNN and SYGVQD (reference sequence). CDR3: CASRGSGRTDTQYF. CDR3 bases: TGCGCCAGCAGAGGGAGCGGGAGAACAGATACGCAGTATTTT.

This chain uses TRBV6-5 with TRBJ2-7; TRBD1 is a possible D gene (6 bases). The CDR3 extends over 13 amino acids. Per germline, CDR1 MNHEY and CDR2 SVGAGI. Deletions cut 5 bases from V and 3 bases from J, with 11 bases between. The CDR3 coding sequence is TGTGCCAGCAGTCGACAGGCGAACTACGAGCAGTACTTC. Translation gives CASSRQANYEQYF.

The V and J genes are TRBV27 and TRBJ2-7; D is uncertain. The CDR3 has 16 residues. The V end lost 3 bases, the J end lost 1 base, and 16 bases lay between the germline ends. CDR1 and CDR2 (germline): MNHEY, SMNVEV (reference sequence). CDR3 loop: CASSFRRVPQSYEQYF. The CDR3 DNA follows: TGTGCCAGCAGTTTTCGCCGAGTTCCCCAATCCTACGAGCAGTACTTC.

This clone was detected only once. The gene calls are TRBV7-9 and TRBJ2-1, with D possibly being TRBD2 (5 bases). Trimming removed 5 bases from V and 0 bases from J, with 11 bases in between. The CDR3 extends over 15 amino acids. The germline CDR1 and CDR2 sequences are SEHNR and FQNEAQ (reference sequence). DNA for the CDR3: TGTGCCAGCAGCCAACGGAGGAGCTCCTACAATGAGCAGTTCTTC. Amino acid sequence: CASSQRRSSYNEQFF.

CDR3 protein: CASSFPETPGQGTYEQYF. CDR3 in DNA: TGCGCCAGCAGCTTCCCTGAGACCCCGGGACAGGGTACCTACGAGCAGTACTTC. This sequence joins TRBV5-1 and TRBJ2-5; 9 bases align to TRBD1. The better agreement between TRBJ2-7 and the DNA end casts doubt on the J call. Germline loops: CDR1 SGHRS, CDR2 YFSETQ. The CDR3 covers 18 residues.

The chain has TRBV9 and TRBJ2-1, with 11 bases identical to TRBD2. The CDR3 spans 18 residues. Germline V CDR1 and CDR2: SGDLS, YYNGEE. Trimming at V came to 3 bases and at J to 0 bases, leaving 8 bases not matched to a gene. CDR3 amino acids: CASSGHGLAGSSYNEQFF. CDR3 coding DNA: TGTGCCAGCAGCGGTCACGGACTAGCGGGCTCCTCCTACAATGAGCAGTTCTTC. Variable domain in full (rest from reference TRBV9 and TRBJ2-1): DSGVTQTPKHLITATGQRVTLRCSPRSGDLSVYWYQQSLDQGLQFLIQYYNGEERAKGNILERFSAQQFPDLHSELNLSSLELGDSALYFCASSGHGLAGSSYNEQFFGPGTRLTVL.

The rearrangement links TRBV28 to TRBJ2-7, with TRBD1 matching over 7 bases. The CDR3 covers 18 residues. V shed 11 bases, J shed 2 bases, and the junction held 24 bases outside the gene matches. Germline V gives CDR1 MDHEN, CDR2 SYDVKM. The CDR3 DNA is TGTGCCTCCTCAGGCGAGACAGGGTTTTCTGGCGGGCCCTACGAGCAGTACTTC. It encodes CASSGETGFSGGPYEQYF. The full variable domain, with the rest looked up from reference TRBV28 and TRBJ2-7, is DVKVTQSSRYLVKRTGEKVFLECVQDMDHENMFWYRQDPGLGLRLIYFSYDVKMKEKGDIPEGYSVSREKKERFSLILESASTNQTSMYLCASSGETGFSGGPYEQYFGPGTRLTVT.

This chain links TRBV7-9 with TRBJ1-1, with a weak D call TRBD1 (5 bases). CDR1 and CDR2 from the germline V gene are SEHNR and FQNEAQ (reference sequence). Trimming removed 2 bases at V and 0 bases at J, with 7 bases between. CDR3 length: 14 amino acids. This CDR3 is CASSLPGLNTEAFF. CDR3 DNA: TGTGCCAGCAGCTTACCAGGGTTGAACACTGAAGCTTTCTTT.

The sample holds a few counts of this clone. The chain uses TRBV27 and TRBJ1-5; D is perhaps TRBD1 (6 bases). The CDR3 totals 13 residues. Germline CDR1 is MNHEY and CDR2 is SMNVEV (reference sequence). Trimming removed 6 bases from V and 3 bases from J, with 9 bases in between. CDR3 loop: CASSDRLNQPQHF. Written as DNA, the CDR3 is TGTGCCAGCAGCGACAGGCTCAATCAGCCCCAGCATTTT.

V is TRBV7-8 and J is TRBJ1-3, with D hard to call. V gave up 8 bases and J gave up 0 bases, with 8 bases separating them. This CDR3 is 13 amino acids long. In germline, CDR1 is SGHVS, CDR2 FQNEAQ. The CDR3 DNA reads TGTGCCAGCGCACAATTCTCTGGAAACACCATATATTTT. It specifies CASAQFSGNTIYF. The variable domain in full, completed from reference TRBV7-8 and TRBJ1-3, reads GAGVSQSPRYKVAKRGQDVALRCDPISGHVSLFWYQQALGQGPEFLTYFQNEAQLDKSGLPSDRFFAERPEGSVSTLKIQRTQQEDSAVYLCASAQFSGNTIYFGEGSWLTVV.

V gene TRBV30 combines with J gene TRBJ1-1; D remains ambiguous. Trimming left V 2 bases short and J 8 bases short, with 6 bases between. The germline V gene has CDR1 GTSNPN and CDR2 SVGIG (reference sequence). The CDR3 has 10 amino acids. The CDR3 bases are TGTGCCTGGAGTTCACTCGAAGCTTTCTTT. Translated, it gives CAWSSLEAFF. Based on the CDR3 plus reference TRBV30 and TRBJ1-1, the full variable domain is SQTIHQWPATLVQPVGSPLSLECTVEGTSNPNLYWYRQAAGRGLQLLFYSVGIGQISSEVPQNLSASRPQDRQFILSSKKLLLSDSGFYLCAWSSLEAFFGQGTRLTVV.

This chain uses TRBV6-1 with TRBJ1-2, with 8 bases that match TRBD1. The germline CDR1 and CDR2 sequences are MNHNS and SASEGT. The CDR3 length is 14 residues. Trimming removed 6 bases from V and 6 bases from J; junction bases left unmatched: 9. CDR3 residues: CASRGSGGVNGYTF. In nucleotides, the CDR3 is TGTGCCAGCAGGGGGTCAGGGGGCGTGAATGGCTACACCTTC.

The rearrangement links TRBV10-3 to TRBJ2-1; 15 positions agree with TRBD2. V lost 6 bases, J lost 6 bases, and 3 bases stayed unmatched. CDR1 ENHRY and CDR2 SYGVKD come from the germline V gene. The CDR3 spans 15 residues. The CDR3 DNA reads as TGTGCCATCAGGACGGGACTAGCGGGAGGCAATGAGCAGTTCTTC. Amino acid sequence: CAIRTGLAGGNEQFF.

This clone was counted a few times. This chain uses TRBV6-5 with TRBJ1-1; 7 bases are shared with TRBD1. The CDR3 runs 12 residues. Per germline, CDR1 MNHEY and CDR2 SVGAGI. With 5 bases clipped from V and 9 bases from J, the junction kept 6 bases outside the gene matches. DNA of the CDR3: TGTGCCAGCAGTACCGGGGACAGTAAAGCTTTCTTT. Translation gives CASSTGDSKAFF.

The CDR3 is CASSLARLTTYEQYF. The CDR3 nucleotides are TGTGCCAGCAGCTTAGCGCGACTCACTACCTACGAGCAGTACTTC. V gene TRBV7-2 combines with J gene TRBJ2-5; D is uncertain. The better agreement between TRBJ2-7 and the DNA end casts doubt on the J call. Germline V gives CDR1 SGHTA, CDR2 FQGNSA. This CDR3 is built from 15 residues.

In this sample, this clone turned up a few times. The rearrangement joins TRBV6-6 to TRBJ2-1; 8 nucleotides agree with TRBD2. This CDR3 is built from 16 residues. Trimming at V came to 2 bases and at J to 5 bases, leaving 8 bases not matched to a gene. Germline V gene lookup returns CDR1 MNHNY and CDR2 SVGAGI (reference sequence). CDR3 amino acids: CASSYGPLAAHNEQFF. In DNA, the CDR3 is TGTGCCAGCAGTTACGGCCCACTAGCGGCCCACAATGAGCAGTTCTTC.

This clone was seen just once. This rearrangement joins TRBV5-1 to TRBJ2-7, with TRBD2 identical over 8 bases. The ends lost 3 bases at V and 12 bases at J; junction bases unmatched: 11. Per germline, CDR1 SGHRS and CDR2 YFSETQ. CDR3 length equals 13 residues. The CDR3 loop reads CASSSELADEGYF. The CDR3 DNA sequence: TGCGCCAGCAGCTCCGAACTAGCGGACGAGGGGTACTTC.

This chain connects TRBV5-1 to TRBJ2-5, with D tentatively TRBD1 (7 bases). Trimming stripped 2 bases from V and 2 bases from J, with 13 bases between. Germline CDR1 reads SGHRS; CDR2 reads YFSETQ. The CDR3 runs 15 residues. CDR3 amino acids: CASSLIQGRQETQYF. The CDR3, as DNA: TGCGCCAGCAGCTTAATACAGGGGAGGCAAGAGACCCAGTACTTC.

This clone has just a few counts. The rearrangement uses TRBV7-8 and TRBJ1-3, with a possible D match to TRBD1 (6 bases). The CDR3 covers 21 residues. Germline V gene data show CDR1 as SGHVS and CDR2 as FQNEAQ. Between the trimmed V and J ends, which lost 6 bases and 4 bases, there was a span of 34 bases. CDR3 in amino acids: CASSPEKRGGQIYFLGNTIYF. The CDR3 DNA follows: TGTGCCAGCAGTCCTGAGAAGCGGGGAGGACAGATTTATTTCCTCGGAAACACCATATATTTT.

The chain employs TRBV10-3 and TRBJ2-3; 14 nucleotides agree with TRBD2. The CDR3 extends over 16 amino acids. Germline-derived CDR1 and CDR2 are ENHRY and SYGVKD. The V and J ends lost 10 bases and 0 bases, in that order; junction bases with no gene match: 6. CDR3 region: CATRLAGGHSTDTQYF. CDR3 bases: TGTGCCACCCGACTAGCGGGAGGGCACAGCACAGATACGCAGTATTTT.

J is TRBJ2-1 and V is TRBV7-9; 9 positions match TRBD2. The trim removed 1 base at V and 7 bases at J, leaving 5 bases unmatched. The CDR3 has 15 residues. The germline CDR1 and CDR2 sequences are SEHNR and FQNEAQ (reference sequence). The CDR3 nucleotides are TGTGCCAGCAGCTTAGTTGGCGGGAGGGTAAATGAGCAGTTCTTC. Its translation: CASSLVGGRVNEQFF.

The chain employs TRBV11-3 and TRBJ2-5; 8 bases agree with TRBD2. Losses at the gene ends were 0 bases for V and 3 bases for J; bases not matched to a gene: 3. The CDR3 loop spans 15 amino acids. Germline loops: CDR1 SGHNT, CDR2 YENEEA. CDR3 nucleotides: TGTGCCAGCAGCTTAGAAGCGGGAGCGAAAGAGACCCAGTACTTC. Protein sequence: CASSLEAGAKETQYF. The variable domain in full, with the rest retrieved from reference TRBV11-3 and TRBJ2-5, is EAGVVQSPRYKIIEKKQPVAFWCNPISGHNTLYWYLQNLGQGPELLIRYENEEAVDDSQLPKDRFSAERLKGVDSTLKIQPAELGDSAVYLCASSLEAGAKETQYFGPGTRLLVL.

This rearrangement joins TRBV5-1 to TRBJ1-2; TRBD1 is a possible D gene (6 bases). The CDR3 loop spans 16 amino acids. Germline V gene sequence: CDR1 SGHRS, CDR2 YFSETQ. V lost 1 base and J 8 bases, leaving 21 bases between the germline ends. For the CDR3, the DNA is TGCGCCAGCAGCTTGAACTTCCCAACAGGGTCAGGCGGCTACACCTTC. Its translation is CASSLNFPTGSGGYTF.